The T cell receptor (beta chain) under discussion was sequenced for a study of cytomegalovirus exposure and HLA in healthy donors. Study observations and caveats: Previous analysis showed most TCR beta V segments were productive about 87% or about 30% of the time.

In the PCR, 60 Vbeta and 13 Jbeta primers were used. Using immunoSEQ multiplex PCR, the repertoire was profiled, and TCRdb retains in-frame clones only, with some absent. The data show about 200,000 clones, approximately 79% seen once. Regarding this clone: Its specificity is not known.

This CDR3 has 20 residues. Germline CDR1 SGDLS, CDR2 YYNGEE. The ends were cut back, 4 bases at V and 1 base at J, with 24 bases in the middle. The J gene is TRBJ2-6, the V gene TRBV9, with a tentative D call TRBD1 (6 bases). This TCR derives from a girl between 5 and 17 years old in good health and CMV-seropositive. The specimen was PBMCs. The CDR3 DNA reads TGTGCCAGCAGCCCAACAGGGTTAAAGGTATATTCTTCTGGGGCCAACGTCCTGACTTTC. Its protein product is CASSPTGLKVYSSGANVLTF.